Here is one T cell receptor (beta chain) with its context. This entry comes from a study of T cells after yellow fever vaccination. The CDR3 spans 15 residues. Germline V gene sequence: CDR1 DFQATT, CDR2 SNEGSKA (reference sequence). V shed 3 bases and J 6 bases; nucleotides not matched to a gene: 9. TCRdb reanalysed the 5' RACE reads using MiXCR and keeps one entry per CDR3 protein. Seen here are 200,000 to 300,000 distinct CDR3 sequences, approximately 3.8% observed once, and the top ten hold around a fifth. This chain joins TRBV20-1 and TRBJ1-5, with 9 bases fitting TRBD1. The sequence was obtained from a man aged 18 to 30 who received the YFV17D yellow fever vaccine. The source material was PBMCs, sampled 15 days after the yellow fever booster vaccination. Here the CDR3 reads CSASIRDRVSQPQHF. The CDR3 bases are TGCAGTGCTAGTATCCGGGACAGGGTTTCTCAGCCCCAGCATTTT.